The 11 T cell receptor beta chains presented below share a single source sample, sequenced in a study of radiation and T cells in renal cell carcinoma. As for time point: baseline pretreatment blood. Treatment: 15 Gy SBRT to primary tumor, nephrectomy 4 weeks later. Clones were sequenced by immunoSEQ multiplex PCR, and TCRdb holds only the in-frame ones, with some missing. The sample lists some 120,000 clones; approximately 80% were seen once. Sample: blood, taken from a patient whose treatment included radiotherapy and nephrectomy. The receptor set was obtained from a woman in her sixties with renal cell carcinoma.

The chain carries TRBV4-1 and TRBJ1-6; the D gene is possibly TRBD1 (5 bases). The CDR3 sequence is 20 residues long. Looked up from germline, CDR1 is MGHRA and CDR2 is YSYEKL. V dropped 1 base and J dropped 8 bases, with 27 bases sitting between them. The CDR3 loop is CASSQGGSQDTGRRHSPLHF. CDR3 nucleotide sequence: TGCGCCAGCAGCCAAGGCGGTAGCCAAGACACGGGGCGTCGGCATTCACCCCTCCACTTT.

The V call is TRBV5-5, the J call TRBJ1-5; a weak D match, TRBD1 (5 bases). Germline CDR1 reads SGHKS; CDR2 reads YYEKEE (reference sequence). This CDR3 spans 14 amino acids. V dropped 0 bases and J dropped 6 bases, with 10 bases sitting between them. The CDR3 DNA follows: TGTGCCAGCAGCTTGGTAGGGGAGGGTCAGCCCCAGCATTTT. Residues: CASSLVGEGQPQHF. Complete variable domain (other parts from reference TRBV5-5 and TRBJ1-5): DAGVTQSPTHLIKTRGQQVTLRCSPISGHKSVSWYQQVLGQGPQFIFQYYEKEERGRGNFPDRFSARQFPNYSSELNVNALLLGDSALYLCASSLVGEGQPQHFGDGTRLSIL.

This clone was observed a few times. The DNA of the CDR3 is TGTGCCAGCAGTCCCGGTATAAGCCACGAGCAGTACTTC. Translation gives CASSPGISHEQYF. The gene calls are TRBV6-6 and TRBJ2-7; D gene ambiguous. CDR3 size: 13 residues. V shed 5 bases and J shed 5 bases, with 13 bases lying between them. The germline gives CDR1 MNHNY, CDR2 SVGAGI (reference sequence).

The genes are TRBV5-1 and TRBJ2-5, with D uncertain. The V gene lost 5 bases and the J gene lost 1 base, with 6 bases spanning the gap. This CDR3 has 12 residues. Per the germline V gene, CDR1 is SGHRS and CDR2 is YFSETQ. For the CDR3, the DNA is TGCGCCAGCAGGTCCGGCCAAGAGACCCAGTACTTC. It translates to CASRSGQETQYF.

This chain links TRBV2 with TRBJ1-2, with 7 bases aligning to TRBD1. Germline CDR1 reads SNHLY; CDR2 reads FYNNEI. CDR3 length equals 14 residues. V trimming: 3 bases; J trimming: 6 bases; junction bases outside the gene matches: 7. CDR3 coding DNA: TGTGCCAGCAGTGACTCCGGGACAGCCGATGGCTACACCTTC. Residues: CASSDSGTADGYTF.

The rearrangement uses TRBV5-1 and TRBJ1-1; D is undetermined. In germline, CDR1 is SGHRS, CDR2 YFSETQ. This CDR3 region has 15 residues. V was cut by 0 bases and J by 3 bases, with 12 bases left in between. CDR3 region: CASSLGGSRDTEAFF. DNA of the CDR3: TGCGCCAGCAGCTTGGGAGGTTCTAGGGACACTGAAGCTTTCTTT.

The chain carries TRBV27 and TRBJ2-1; either TRBD1 or TRBD2 may supply D (5 bases each). The CDR3 is 16 residues long. The V gene lost 6 bases and the J gene lost 3 bases, with 18 bases spanning the gap. Germline lookup yields CDR1 MNHEY and CDR2 SMNVEV (reference sequence). The CDR3 protein is CASSSGRNLYYNEQFF. Here the CDR3 DNA reads TGTGCCAGCAGCTCGGGACGGAACCTTTACTACAATGAGCAGTTCTTC.

This clone came up a few times. The CDR3 reads CASMTQAGAETQYF. The DNA of the CDR3 is TGTGCCAGTATGACCCAAGCGGGGGCAGAGACCCAGTACTTC. This chain joins TRBV19 and TRBJ2-5; TRBD2 matches 8 bases. The V and J ends lost 7 bases and 4 bases, in that order; junction bases with no gene match: 8. This CDR3 is built from 14 residues. The germline V gene has CDR1 LNHDA and CDR2 SQIVND (reference sequence).

The chain carries TRBV11-1 and TRBJ2-3; possibly TRBD1 or TRBD2 for D (5 bases each). The ends were cut back, 4 bases at V and 2 bases at J, with 10 bases in the middle. Germline V gene lookup returns CDR1 SGHAT and CDR2 FQDESV (reference sequence). The CDR3 loop spans 14 amino acids. The CDR3 DNA follows: TGTGCCAGCAGCTCGGGGCTCGTCACAGATACGCAGTATTTT. Translated, it gives CASSSGLVTDTQYF. The full variable domain, completed using reference TRBV11-1 and TRBJ2-3, is EAEVAQSPRYKITEKSQAVAFWCDPISGHATLYWYRQILGQGPELLVQFQDESVVDDSQLPKDRFSAERLKGVDSTLKIQPAELGDSAMYLCASSSGLVTDTQYFGPGTRLTVL.

This clone was seen a single time. The CDR3 is CASSIVPRQNTEAFF. DNA of the CDR3: TGTGCCAGTAGTATAGTCCCACGACAGAACACTGAAGCTTTCTTT. The chain carries TRBV19 and TRBJ1-1; no definite D call. The V gene's germline CDR1 is LNHDA and CDR2 SQIVND (reference sequence). This CDR3 spans 15 amino acids. Trimming pared 1 base from V and 1 base from J, leaving 10 bases between.

The sample holds one count of this clone. The junction and the germline gene differ at one end; a read error may be behind it. The chain has TRBV4-2 and TRBJ2-7; D is ambiguous. The germline V gene has CDR1 LGHNA and CDR2 YNFKEQ. This CDR3 is 13 amino acids long. The CDR3 reads CASSQDGGVQYNF. Written as DNA, the CDR3 is TGTGCCAGCAGCCAAGATGGTGGGGTGCAGTATAACTTC.